The 12 T cell receptor beta chains in this list originate from one sample, sequenced in a study of cytomegalovirus exposure and HLA in healthy donors. In the PCR, 60 Vbeta and 13 Jbeta primers were used. Profiled with immunoSEQ multiplex PCR; TCRdb holds only in-frame clones, not every one. The sample shows under 200,000 clones, more than 70% of them seen only once. Material: PBMCs. The receptor source for this set is a male donor in good health and CMV-seropositive.

The rearrangement joins TRBV5-6 to TRBJ2-7; the D is unclear. The CDR3 loop spans 14 amino acids. CDR1 is SGHDT and CDR2 is YYEEEE in the germline V gene. V shed 0 bases and J shed 0 bases, with 7 bases lying between them. The CDR3 region is CASSLALVSYEQYF. Here the CDR3 DNA reads TGTGCCAGCAGCTTGGCGCTAGTCTCCTACGAGCAGTACTTC.

V usage is TRBV6-5 and J usage is TRBJ1-1; D might be TRBD1 (5 bases). The CDR3 contains 11 residues. In germline, CDR1 is MNHEY, CDR2 SVGAGI. With 2 bases removed from V and 7 bases from J, the gap between germline ends came to 5 bases. The CDR3 DNA reads as TGTGCCAGCAGTTACACAGGTGAAGCTTTCTTT. Protein: CASSYTGEAFF.

The J gene is TRBJ1-4, the V gene TRBV18; TRBD1 might be the D (5 bases). This CDR3 is 13 amino acids long. Germline lookup yields CDR1 KGHSH and CDR2 LQKENI. Between the trimmed V and J ends, which lost 4 bases and 5 bases, there was a span of 8 bases. CDR3 in amino acids: CASSRGQNEKLFF. In DNA, the CDR3 is TGTGCCAGCTCACGGGGCCAAAATGAAAAACTGTTTTTT.

The chain recombines TRBV12-5 with TRBJ1-5, with 12 bases identical to TRBD1. The CDR3 runs to 15 residues. V gave up 7 bases and J gave up 5 bases; unmatched junction bases: 6. Per germline, CDR1 LGHNT and CDR2 FRNRAP. The chain's CDR3 is CASDPGQGAHQPQHF. DNA for the CDR3: TGTGCTAGTGACCCGGGACAGGGGGCCCATCAGCCCCAGCATTTT. Full variable domain (outside the CDR3, taken from reference TRBV12-5 and TRBJ1-5): DARVTQTPRHKVTEMGQEVTMRCQPILGHNTVFWYRQTMMQGLELLAYFRNRAPLDDSGMPKDRFSAEMPDATLATLKIQPSEPRDSAVYFCASDPGQGAHQPQHFGDGTRLSIL.

The V call is TRBV2, the J call TRBJ2-1; TRBD2 aligns across 12 bases. Germline loops: CDR1 SNHLY, CDR2 FYNNEI. With 5 bases clipped from V and 2 bases from J, the junction kept 4 bases outside the gene matches. The CDR3 is 16 amino acids. CDR3 amino acids: CASSFRTSGTYNEQFF. Here the CDR3 DNA reads TGTGCCAGCAGTTTTCGGACTAGCGGGACCTACAATGAGCAGTTCTTC.

This clone was detected only a few times. The J gene is TRBJ2-1, the V gene TRBV7-2; no firm D call. This CDR3 region has 15 residues. Trimming left V 5 bases short and J 4 bases short, with 15 bases between. The germline V gene encodes CDR1 SGHTA and CDR2 FQGNSA. In DNA form, the CDR3 reads TGTGCCAGCAGCCCCGACTCCAAACTGTACAATGAGCAGTTCTTC. Its protein product is CASSPDSKLYNEQFF.

This clone was found once. The chain links TRBV7-8 to TRBJ1-2; 7 bases fit TRBD1. The junction had 7 bases not matched to a gene; V was cut back by 5 bases and J by 10 bases. Germline V gene lookup returns CDR1 SGHVS and CDR2 FQNEAQ. The CDR3 loop spans 12 amino acids. CDR3 nucleotide sequence: TGTGCCAGCAGCCCCCAGGACAGGTTCTACACCTTC. It codes for CASSPQDRFYTF.

The rearrangement joins TRBV5-1 to TRBJ2-7; 9 positions agree with TRBD2. Germline CDR1 is SGHRS and CDR2 is YFSETQ. The CDR3 runs 15 residues. The trim removed 4 bases at V and 3 bases at J, leaving 8 bases unmatched. CDR3 in amino acids: CASSMDPSGIYEQYF. The DNA for the CDR3 is TGCGCCAGCAGCATGGACCCTAGCGGGATCTACGAGCAGTACTTC.

The chain uses TRBV5-1 and TRBJ2-1; 8 bases are shared with TRBD1. The CDR3 is 14 amino acids. Germline loops: CDR1 SGHRS, CDR2 YFSETQ. V lost 0 bases, J lost 15 bases, and 11 bases stayed unmatched. CDR3 sequence: CASSLGDRSVGRFF. The CDR3 DNA reads as TGCGCCAGCAGCTTGGGGGACAGGTCCGTCGGTCGGTTCTTC.

This clone was counted a few times. The chain combines TRBV29-1 with TRBJ2-7; 7 bases fit TRBD2. V shed 4 bases and J 3 bases; nucleotides not matched to a gene: 9. Germline CDR1 and CDR2: SQVTM and ANQGSEA. There are 14 residues in the CDR3. DNA of the CDR3: TGCAGCGTTGGGGGGGGACGGGGGATCTACGAGCAGTACTTC. This sequence encodes CSVGGGRGIYEQYF.

The CDR3 region has the DNA TGCAGCGTTTCCCCCCGCGGGAGGACCGGGGAGCTGTTTTTT. Translating gives CSVSPRGRTGELFF. The rearrangement links TRBV29-1 to TRBJ2-2, with TRBD2 identical over 8 bases. The CDR3 covers 14 residues. Germline CDR1 is SQVTM and CDR2 is ANQGSEA. The V and J ends lost 5 bases and 5 bases, in that order; junction bases with no gene match: 7.

The chain links TRBV7-9 to TRBJ1-2; no clear D gene. The CDR3 loop spans 14 amino acids. CDR1 and CDR2 (germline): SEHNR, FQNEAQ (reference sequence). V lost 5 bases and J lost 2, with 12 bases in between. The DNA for the CDR3 is TGTGCCAGCAGCCGCGGTCTCGTCAACTATGGCTACACCTTC. It is translated as CASSRGLVNYGYTF.